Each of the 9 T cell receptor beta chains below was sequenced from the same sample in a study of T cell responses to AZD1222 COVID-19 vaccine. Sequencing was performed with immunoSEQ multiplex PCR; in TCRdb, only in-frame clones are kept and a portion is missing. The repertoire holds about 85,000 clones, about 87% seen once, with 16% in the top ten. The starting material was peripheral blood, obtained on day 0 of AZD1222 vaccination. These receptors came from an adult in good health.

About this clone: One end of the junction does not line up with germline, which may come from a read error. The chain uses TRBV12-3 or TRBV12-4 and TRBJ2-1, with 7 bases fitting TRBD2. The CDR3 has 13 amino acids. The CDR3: CASSIAGGNEQFF. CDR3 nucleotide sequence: TGTGCCAGCAGTATAGCGGGCGGGAATGAGCAGTTCTTC.

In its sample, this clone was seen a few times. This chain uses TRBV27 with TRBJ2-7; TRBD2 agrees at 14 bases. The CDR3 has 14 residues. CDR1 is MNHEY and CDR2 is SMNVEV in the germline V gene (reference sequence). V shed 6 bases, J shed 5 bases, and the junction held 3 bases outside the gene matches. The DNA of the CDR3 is TGTGCCAGCAGAGGGACTAGCGGGAGCCACGAGCAGTACTTC. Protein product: CASRGTSGSHEQYF.

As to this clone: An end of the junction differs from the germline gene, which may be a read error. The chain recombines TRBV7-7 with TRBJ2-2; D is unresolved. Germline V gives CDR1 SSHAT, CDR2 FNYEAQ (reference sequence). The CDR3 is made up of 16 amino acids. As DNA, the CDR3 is TGTGCTAGCAGCCCCGGCTTACGGCTGAACACCGGGGAGCTGTTTTTT. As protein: CASSPGLRLNTGELFF.

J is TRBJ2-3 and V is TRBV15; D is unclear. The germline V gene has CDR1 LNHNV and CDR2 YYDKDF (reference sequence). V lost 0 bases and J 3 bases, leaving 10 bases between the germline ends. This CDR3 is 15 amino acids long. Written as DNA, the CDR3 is TGTGCCACCAGCAGAGATCCCAGCTTTACAGATACGCAGTATTTT. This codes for CATSRDPSFTDTQYF.

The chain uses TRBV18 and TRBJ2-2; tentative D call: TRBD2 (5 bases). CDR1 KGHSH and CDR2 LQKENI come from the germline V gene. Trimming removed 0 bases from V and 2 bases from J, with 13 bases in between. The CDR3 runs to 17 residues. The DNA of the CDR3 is TGTGCCAGCTCACCACCGTCGAGCACGGGAAACACCGGGGAGCTGTTTTTT. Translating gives CASSPPSSTGNTGELFF.

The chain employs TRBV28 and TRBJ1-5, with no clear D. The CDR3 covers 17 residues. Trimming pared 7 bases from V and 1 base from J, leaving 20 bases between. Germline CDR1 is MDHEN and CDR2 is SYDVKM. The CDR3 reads CASTRPGSRASNQPQHF. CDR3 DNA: TGTGCCAGCACCCGGCCGGGCAGTCGGGCGAGCAATCAGCCCCAGCATTTT. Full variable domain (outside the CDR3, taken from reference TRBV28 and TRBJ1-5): DVKVTQSSRYLVKRTGEKVFLECVQDMDHENMFWYRQDPGLGLRLIYFSYDVKMKEKGDIPEGYSVSREKKERFSLILESASTNQTSMYLCASTRPGSRASNQPQHFGDGTRLSIL.

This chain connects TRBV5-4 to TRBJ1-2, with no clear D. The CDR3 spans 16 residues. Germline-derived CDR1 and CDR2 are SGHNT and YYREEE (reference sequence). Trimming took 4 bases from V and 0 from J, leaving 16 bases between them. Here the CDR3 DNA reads TGTGCCAGCAGCCTCGGGCCTTCCGGGCCTAACTATGGCTACACCTTC. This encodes CASSLGPSGPNYGYTF.

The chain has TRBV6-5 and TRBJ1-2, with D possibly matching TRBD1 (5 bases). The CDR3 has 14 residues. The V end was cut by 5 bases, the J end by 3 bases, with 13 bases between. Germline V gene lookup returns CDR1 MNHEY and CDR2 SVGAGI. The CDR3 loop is CASSTPGRDYGYTF. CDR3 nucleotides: TGTGCCAGCAGTACCCCGGGACGCGACTATGGCTACACCTTC.

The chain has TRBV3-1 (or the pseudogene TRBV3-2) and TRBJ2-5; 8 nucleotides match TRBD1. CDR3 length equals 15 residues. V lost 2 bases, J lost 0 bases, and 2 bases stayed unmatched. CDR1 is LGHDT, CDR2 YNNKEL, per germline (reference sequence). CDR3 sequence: CASSQRQGNQETQYF. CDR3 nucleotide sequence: TGTGCCAGCAGCCAAAGACAGGGGAACCAAGAGACCCAGTACTTC.